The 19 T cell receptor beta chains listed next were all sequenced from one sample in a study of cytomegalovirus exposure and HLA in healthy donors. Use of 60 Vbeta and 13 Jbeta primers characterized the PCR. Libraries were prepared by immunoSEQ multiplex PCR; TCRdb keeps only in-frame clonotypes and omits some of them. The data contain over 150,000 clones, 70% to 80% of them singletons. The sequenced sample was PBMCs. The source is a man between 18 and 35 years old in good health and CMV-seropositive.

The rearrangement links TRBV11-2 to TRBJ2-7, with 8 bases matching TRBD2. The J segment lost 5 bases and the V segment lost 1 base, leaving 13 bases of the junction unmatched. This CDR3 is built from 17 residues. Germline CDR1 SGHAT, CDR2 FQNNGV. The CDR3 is CASSLGLSGKLGDEQYF. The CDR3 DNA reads TGTGCCAGCAGCTTAGGCCTTAGCGGGAAGCTGGGGGACGAGCAGTACTTC.

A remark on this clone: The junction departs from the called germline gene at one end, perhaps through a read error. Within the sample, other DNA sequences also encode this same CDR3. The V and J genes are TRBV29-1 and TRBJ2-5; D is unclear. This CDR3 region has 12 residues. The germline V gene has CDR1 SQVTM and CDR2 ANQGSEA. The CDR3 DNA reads TGCAGCGTAGAAGCAGGTCAAGAGACCCAGTACTTC. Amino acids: CSVEAGQETQYF.

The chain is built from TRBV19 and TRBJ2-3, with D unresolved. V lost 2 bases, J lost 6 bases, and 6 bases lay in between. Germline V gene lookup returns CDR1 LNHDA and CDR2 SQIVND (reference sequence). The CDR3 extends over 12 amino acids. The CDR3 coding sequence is TGTGCCAGTAGTATAAGGCGGGATACGCAGTATTTT. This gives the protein CASSIRRDTQYF.

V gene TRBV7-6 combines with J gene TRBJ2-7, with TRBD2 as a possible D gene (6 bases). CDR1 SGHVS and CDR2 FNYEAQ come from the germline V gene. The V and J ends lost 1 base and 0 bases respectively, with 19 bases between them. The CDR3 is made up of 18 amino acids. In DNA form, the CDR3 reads TGTGCCAGCAGCTTAGGGATAGGGATAGCGGAGAGCTCCTACGAGCAGTACTTC. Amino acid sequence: CASSLGIGIAESSYEQYF.

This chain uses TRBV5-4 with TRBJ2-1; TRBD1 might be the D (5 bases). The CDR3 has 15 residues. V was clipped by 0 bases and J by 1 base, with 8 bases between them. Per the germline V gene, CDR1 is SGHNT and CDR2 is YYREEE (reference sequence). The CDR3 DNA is TGTGCCAGCAGCTTGGCTGGGGCTTCCTACAATGAGCAGTTCTTC. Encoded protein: CASSLAGASYNEQFF. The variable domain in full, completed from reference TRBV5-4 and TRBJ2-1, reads ETGVTQSPTHLIKTRGQQVTLRCSSQSGHNTVSWYQQALGQGPQFIFQYYREEENGRGNFPPRFSGLQFPNYSSELNVNALELDDSALYLCASSLAGASYNEQFFGPGTRLTVL.

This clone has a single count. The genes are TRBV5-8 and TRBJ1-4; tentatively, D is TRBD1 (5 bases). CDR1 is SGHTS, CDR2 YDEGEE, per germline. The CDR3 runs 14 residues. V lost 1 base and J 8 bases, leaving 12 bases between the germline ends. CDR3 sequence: CASSLSGKEEKLFF. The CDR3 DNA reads TGTGCCAGCAGCTTGTCAGGGAAGGAAGAAAAACTGTTTTTT. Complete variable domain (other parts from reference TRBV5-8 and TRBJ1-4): EAGVTQSPTHLIKTRGQQATLRCSPISGHTSVYWYQQALGLGLQFLLWYDEGEERNRGNFPPRFSGRQFPNYSSELNVNALELEDSALYLCASSLSGKEEKLFFGSGTQLSVL.

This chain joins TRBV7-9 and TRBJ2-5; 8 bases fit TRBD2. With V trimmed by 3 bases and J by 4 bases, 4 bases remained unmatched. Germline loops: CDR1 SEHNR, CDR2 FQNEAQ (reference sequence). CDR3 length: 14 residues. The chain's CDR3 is CASSFGRATETQYF. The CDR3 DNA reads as TGTGCCAGCAGCTTCGGGAGGGCCACAGAGACCCAGTACTTC.

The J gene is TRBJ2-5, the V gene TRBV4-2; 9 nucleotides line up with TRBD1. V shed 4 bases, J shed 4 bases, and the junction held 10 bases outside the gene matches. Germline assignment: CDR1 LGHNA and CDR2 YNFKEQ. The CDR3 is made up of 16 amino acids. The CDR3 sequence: CASSRSPDRGLETQYF. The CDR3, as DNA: TGTGCCAGCAGCCGAAGCCCGGACAGGGGACTAGAGACCCAGTACTTC.

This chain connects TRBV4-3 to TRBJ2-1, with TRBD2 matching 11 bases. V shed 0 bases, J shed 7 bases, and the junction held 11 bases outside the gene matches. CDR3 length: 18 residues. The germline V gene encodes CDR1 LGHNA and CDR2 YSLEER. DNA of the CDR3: TGCGCCAGCAGCCAAGAAATCCTGGTAGCGGGGGGGAGGAATGAGCAGTTCTTC. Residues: CASSQEILVAGGRNEQFF.

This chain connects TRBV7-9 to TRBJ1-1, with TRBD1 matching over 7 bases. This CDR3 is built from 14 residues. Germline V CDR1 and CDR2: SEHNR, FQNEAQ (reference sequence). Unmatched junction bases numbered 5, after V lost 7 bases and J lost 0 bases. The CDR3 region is CASKRQGMNTEAFF. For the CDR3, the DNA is TGTGCCAGCAAGAGACAGGGTATGAACACTGAAGCTTTCTTT.

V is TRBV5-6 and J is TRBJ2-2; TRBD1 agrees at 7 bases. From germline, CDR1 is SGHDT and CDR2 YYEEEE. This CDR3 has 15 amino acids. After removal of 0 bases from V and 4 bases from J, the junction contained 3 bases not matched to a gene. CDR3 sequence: CASSLEGAGTGELFF. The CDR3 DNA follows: TGTGCCAGCAGCTTGGAGGGGGCGGGCACCGGGGAGCTGTTTTTT.

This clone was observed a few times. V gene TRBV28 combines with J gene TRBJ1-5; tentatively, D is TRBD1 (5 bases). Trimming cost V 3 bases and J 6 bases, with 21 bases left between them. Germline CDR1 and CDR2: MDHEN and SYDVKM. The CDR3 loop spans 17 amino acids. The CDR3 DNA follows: TGTGCCAGCAGTTTCTCTGGGGACTGGACTACCGGTCAGCCCCAGCATTTT. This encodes CASSFSGDWTTGQPQHF.

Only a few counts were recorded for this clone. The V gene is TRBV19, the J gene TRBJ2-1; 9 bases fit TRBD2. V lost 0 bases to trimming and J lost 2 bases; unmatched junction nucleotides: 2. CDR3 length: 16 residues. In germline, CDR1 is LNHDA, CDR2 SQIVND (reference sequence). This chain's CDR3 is CASSIDLAGAYNEQFF. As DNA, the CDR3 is TGTGCCAGTAGTATAGATTTAGCGGGGGCCTACAATGAGCAGTTCTTC.

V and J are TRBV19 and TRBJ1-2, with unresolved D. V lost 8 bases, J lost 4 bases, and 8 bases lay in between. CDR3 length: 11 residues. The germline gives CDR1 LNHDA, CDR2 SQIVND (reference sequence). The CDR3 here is CASGTVYGYTF. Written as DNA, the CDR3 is TGTGCCAGTGGCACAGTCTATGGCTACACCTTC.

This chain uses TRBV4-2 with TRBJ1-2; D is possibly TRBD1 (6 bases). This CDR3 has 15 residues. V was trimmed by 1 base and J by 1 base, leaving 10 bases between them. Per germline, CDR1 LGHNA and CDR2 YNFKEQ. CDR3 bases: TGTGCCAGCAGCCAAGTCACAGGGAGTAACTATGGCTACACCTTC. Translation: CASSQVTGSNYGYTF.

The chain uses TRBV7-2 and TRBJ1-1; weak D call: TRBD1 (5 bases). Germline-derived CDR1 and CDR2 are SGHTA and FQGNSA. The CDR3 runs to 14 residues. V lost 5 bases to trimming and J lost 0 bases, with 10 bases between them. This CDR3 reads CASSRRALNTEAFF. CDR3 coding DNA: TGTGCCAGCAGCCGCAGGGCTTTGAACACTGAAGCTTTCTTT. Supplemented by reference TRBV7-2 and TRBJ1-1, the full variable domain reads GAGVSQSPSNKVTEKGKDVELRCDPISGHTALYWYRQSLGQGLEFLIYFQGNSAPDKSGLPSDRFSAERTGGSVSTLTIQRTQQEDSAVYLCASSRRALNTEAFFGQGTRLTVV.

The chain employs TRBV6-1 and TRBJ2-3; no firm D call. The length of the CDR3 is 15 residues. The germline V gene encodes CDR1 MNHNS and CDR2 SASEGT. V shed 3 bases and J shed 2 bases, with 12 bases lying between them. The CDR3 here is CASSESGTSTDTQYF. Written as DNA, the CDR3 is TGTGCCAGCAGTGAGAGTGGTACTTCCACAGATACGCAGTATTTT.

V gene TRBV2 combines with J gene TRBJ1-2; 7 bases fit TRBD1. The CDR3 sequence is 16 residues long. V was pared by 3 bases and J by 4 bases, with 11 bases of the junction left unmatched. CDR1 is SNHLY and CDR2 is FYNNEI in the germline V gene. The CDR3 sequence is CASSEGGRGRIYGYTF. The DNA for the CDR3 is TGTGCCAGCAGTGAGGGGGGTAGGGGGCGTATCTATGGCTACACCTTC.

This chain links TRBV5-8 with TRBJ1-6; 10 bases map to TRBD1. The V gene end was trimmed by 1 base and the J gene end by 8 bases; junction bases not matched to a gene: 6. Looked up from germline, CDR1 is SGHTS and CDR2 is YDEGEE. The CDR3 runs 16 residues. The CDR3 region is CASSLLVGQGYSPLHF. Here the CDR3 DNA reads TGTGCCAGCAGCTTGTTAGTGGGACAGGGGTATTCACCCCTCCACTTT.